This T cell receptor (beta chain) was profiled in a study of T-cell memory formation after mild COVID-19. Notes on the study in general: In pre-infection memory, a portion of responding clones appeared, which suggested that cross-reactive memory joined. Day 15 to 85 contracting clones showed balanced CD4/CD8; later expanders leaned CD4+.

The germline gives CDR1 SGHAT, CDR2 FQNNGV. The V end lost 6 bases, the J end lost 4 bases, and 12 bases lay between the germline ends. CDR3 size: 13 residues. 5'RACE with constant-segment primers yielded barcoded, UMI-tagged TCR alpha and TCR beta cDNA libraries. Each CDR3 protein gets one entry after TCRdb re-called the 5' RACE reads with MiXCR. The data show roughly 310,000 distinct CDR3 sequences, approximately 16% seen once. About this clonotype itself: Antigen: not known.

The chain has TRBV11-2 and TRBJ2-5; D perhaps matches TRBD1 (6 bases). This clonotype was obtained from a man aged 18 to 29 who had mild COVID-19 (a few samples of this study predate the infection). Cell type and time point are not known. The specimen sequenced was PBMCs or a T cell subset sorted from them (not recorded which). The CDR3 sequence is CASSLPQGETQYF. CDR3 bases: TGTGCCAGCAGTTTACCACAGGGAGAGACCCAGTACTTC. The whole variable domain, remainder taken from reference TRBV11-2 and TRBJ2-5, is EAGVAQSPRYKIIEKRQSVAFWCNPISGHATLYWYQQILGQGPKLLIQFQNNGVVDDSQLPKDRFSAERLKGVDSTLKIQPAKLEDSAVYLCASSLPQGETQYFGPGTRLLVL.